This T cell receptor (beta chain) was recovered during a study of blood T cell repertoires in COVID-19. Generated by immunoSEQ multiplex PCR, the TCRdb table keeps only in-frame clones and is missing some. Found here are tens of thousands of clones, roughly 81% of them singletons; the top ten hold 9% to 9.5%. What was sequenced was peripheral blood. The receptor was derived from a human donor in a cohort sampled during active COVID-19.

The CDR3 loop is CASSLGNGGYGYTF. As DNA, the CDR3 is TGTGCCAGCAGCTTAGGTAATGGAGGCTATGGCTACACCTTC. The gene calls are TRBV13 and TRBJ1-2; no definite D call. The CDR3 has 14 amino acids. The germline V gene encodes CDR1 PRHDT and CDR2 FYEKMQ (reference sequence). Trimming shortened V by 0 bases and J by 4 bases, and 9 bases separated the two germline ends.